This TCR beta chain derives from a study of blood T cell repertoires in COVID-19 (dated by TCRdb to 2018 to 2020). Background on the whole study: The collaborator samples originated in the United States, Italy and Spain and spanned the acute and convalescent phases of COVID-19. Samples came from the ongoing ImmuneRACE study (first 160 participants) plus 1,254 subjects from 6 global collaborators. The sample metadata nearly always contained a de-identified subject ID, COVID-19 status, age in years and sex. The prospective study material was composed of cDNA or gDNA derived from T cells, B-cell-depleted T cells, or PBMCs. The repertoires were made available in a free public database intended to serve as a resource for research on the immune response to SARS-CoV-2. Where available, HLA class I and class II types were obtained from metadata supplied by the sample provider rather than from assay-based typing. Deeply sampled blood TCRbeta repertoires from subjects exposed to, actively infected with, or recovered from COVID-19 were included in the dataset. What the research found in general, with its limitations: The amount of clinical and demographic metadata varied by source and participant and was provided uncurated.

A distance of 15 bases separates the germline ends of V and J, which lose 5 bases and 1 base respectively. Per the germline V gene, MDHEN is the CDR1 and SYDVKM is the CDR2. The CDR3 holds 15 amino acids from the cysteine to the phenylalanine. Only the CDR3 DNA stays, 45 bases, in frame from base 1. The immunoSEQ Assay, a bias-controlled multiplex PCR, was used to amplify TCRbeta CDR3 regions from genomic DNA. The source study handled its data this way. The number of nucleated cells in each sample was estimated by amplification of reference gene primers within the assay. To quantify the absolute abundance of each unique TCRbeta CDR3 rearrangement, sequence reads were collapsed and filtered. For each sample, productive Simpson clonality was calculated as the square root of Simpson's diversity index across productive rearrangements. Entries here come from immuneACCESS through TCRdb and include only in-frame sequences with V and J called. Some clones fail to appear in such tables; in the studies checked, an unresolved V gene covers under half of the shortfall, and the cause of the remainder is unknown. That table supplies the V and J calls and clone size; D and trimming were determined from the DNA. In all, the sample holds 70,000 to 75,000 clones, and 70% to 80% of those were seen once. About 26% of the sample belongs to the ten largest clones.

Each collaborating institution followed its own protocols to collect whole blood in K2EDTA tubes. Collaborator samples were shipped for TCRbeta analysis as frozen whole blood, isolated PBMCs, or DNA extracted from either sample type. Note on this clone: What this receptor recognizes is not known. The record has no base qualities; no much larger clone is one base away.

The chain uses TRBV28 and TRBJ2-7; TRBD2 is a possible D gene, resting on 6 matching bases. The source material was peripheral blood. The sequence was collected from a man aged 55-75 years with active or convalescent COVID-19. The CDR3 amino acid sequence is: CASSIGRGRSYEQYF. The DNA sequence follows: TGTGCCAGCAGTATAGGGCGGGGCCGTTCCTACGAGCAGTACTTC.